This paragraph covers one T cell receptor beta chain sequence. As yet, its antigen is unknown. The data were obtained in a study of T cell responses to AZD1222 COVID-19 vaccine. Turning to the study itself: Second-dose schedules of about 4 or about 12 weeks were combined. Findings and caveats of the study: Close to half of all spike-specific TCRs reportedly target regions of the variants that are unmutated. Baseline seropositivity occurred in only 5 to 7 AZD1222 recipients.

Here immunoSEQ multiplex PCR was the method, and the copy in TCRdb shows in-frame clones only, minus some. The data show 140,000 to 150,000 clones, roughly nine tenths seen once. The length of the CDR3 is 15 residues. The germline V gene has CDR1 SGDLS and CDR2 YYNGEE. V was pared by 4 bases and J by 1 base, with 14 bases between. This receptor was taken from an adult in good health. The chain carries TRBV9 and TRBJ1-1; D perhaps matches TRBD1 (5 bases). The sequencing here drew on peripheral blood, taken on day 0 of AZD1222 vaccination. The CDR3 bases are TGTGCCAGCAGCAAGAGCCACAGGAAGAACACTGAAGCTTTCTTT. This gives the protein CASSKSHRKNTEAFF.